This passage covers 16 T cell receptor beta chains from one sample sequenced in a study of T-cell reconstitution after alpha-beta-depleted transplantation in children. TCRbeta library construction was performed incorporating unique molecular identifiers. Using its own MiXCR run on the PCR reads, TCRdb lists one record per CDR3 protein. The repertoire holds 200,000 or so distinct CDR3 sequences, with about 6.6% as singletons. The specimen was PBMCs, collected before TCRalphabeta/CD19-depleted stem cell transplant. The source of these receptors is a boy between 2 and 10 years old with acute lymphoblastic leukemia, due to receive a stem cell transplant.

This clonotype was recorded a few times. V and J are TRBV21-1 and TRBJ1-1; whether TRBD1, the table's D call, matches the DNA was not checked. TRBV21-1 is a listed pseudogene. The CDR3 has 15 residues. CDR3 loop: CASSNRGFMNTEAFF. The CDR3 DNA reads as TGTGCCAGCAGCAACCGGGGGTTCATGAACACTGAAGCTTTCTTT.

This clonotype was found a few times. V is TRBV20-1 and J is TRBJ2-1; 9 bases match TRBD2. CDR3 length: 16 residues. V lost 0 bases to trimming and J lost 6 bases; unmatched junction nucleotides: 9. In germline, CDR1 is DFQATT, CDR2 SNEGSKA (reference sequence). CDR3 sequence reads: CSARDLGTSWSNEQFF. CDR3 bases: TGCAGTGCTAGAGATCTCGGGACTAGCTGGAGCAATGAGCAGTTCTTC.

This clonotype was detected many times. The chain has TRBV14 and TRBJ2-1, with 12 bases matching TRBD2. CDR3 length: 16 amino acids. Germline loops: CDR1 SGHDN, CDR2 FVKESK. After removal of 4 bases from V and 5 bases from J, the junction contained 6 bases not matched to a gene. The chain's CDR3 is CASSPLAGGGHNEQFF. CDR3 DNA sequence: TGTGCCAGCAGCCCACTAGCGGGAGGAGGTCACAATGAGCAGTTCTTC.

This clonotype was picked up many times. The V call is TRBV20-1, the J call TRBJ1-6; D is undetermined. With 4 bases removed from V and 0 bases from J, the gap between germline ends came to 13 bases. The germline V gene has CDR1 DFQATT and CDR2 SNEGSKA (reference sequence). CDR3 length equals 16 residues. CDR3 nucleotide sequence: TGCAGTGCTATCTACACCCAAAGCTCCTATAATTCACCCCTCCACTTT. Protein: CSAIYTQSSYNSPLHF.

This chain joins TRBV7-2 and TRBJ2-1, with TRBD2 identical over 10 bases. This CDR3 region has 17 residues. Germline-derived CDR1 and CDR2 are SGHTA and FQGNSA. Trimming cost V 1 base and J 7 bases; bases outside gene matches: 10. The CDR3 region has the DNA TGTGCCAGCAGCTTAGTGCTTCTAGCGGGAGTGGAGAATGAGCAGTTCTTC. Protein sequence: CASSLVLLAGVENEQFF.

The chain has TRBV7-8 and TRBJ1-5, with D hard to call. The V gene's germline CDR1 is SGHVS and CDR2 FQNEAQ. The CDR3 length is 16 residues. The germline V and J ends were trimmed by 1 base and 2 bases, with 12 bases remaining between them. CDR3 sequence (DNA): TGTGCCAGCAGCTTAGTCGCGACCCACGGCAATCAGCCCCAGCATTTT. Translation gives CASSLVATHGNQPQHF.

This clonotype came up many times. This chain connects TRBV3-1 to TRBJ2-1; D ambiguous. V shed 3 bases and J shed 8 bases, with 11 bases lying between them. Germline V gene lookup returns CDR1 LGHDT and CDR2 YNNKEL (reference sequence). This CDR3 has 13 amino acids. The CDR3 DNA reads TGTGCCAGCAGCCATCTGACCCGATATGAGCAGTTCTTC. Translating gives CASSHLTRYEQFF.

This chain uses TRBV28 with TRBJ1-1; D gene uncertain. The germline V gene has CDR1 MDHEN and CDR2 SYDVKM. V was trimmed by 2 bases and J by 4 bases, leaving 11 bases between them. The CDR3 totals 14 residues. CDR3 sequence: CASSLLSRRTEAFF. In DNA, the CDR3 is TGTGCCAGCAGTTTACTCTCCCGGCGCACTGAAGCTTTCTTT.

This clonotype was counted many times. One end of the junction varies from germline; a read error may be responsible. The chain combines TRBV3-1 with TRBJ2-2; D possibly corresponds to TRBD1 (6 bases). CDR1 and CDR2 from the germline V gene are LGHDT and YNNKEL (reference sequence). This CDR3 spans 13 amino acids. Written as DNA, the CDR3 is TGTGCCTGCAGGACAGAGAACACCGGGGAGCTGTTTTTT. This encodes CACRTENTGELFF.

In regard to this clonotype: This may come from a read error, since a much larger clone is one base off. V and J are TRBV4-2 and TRBJ2-5, with D possibly matching TRBD1 (6 bases). CDR3 length: 14 amino acids. The germline V gene has CDR1 LGHNA and CDR2 YNFKEQ. CDR3 region: CASSRTADQETQHF. CDR3 coding DNA: TGTGCCAGCAGCCGGACAGCCGACCAAGAGACCCAGCACTTC.

This clonotype has a count of ten or more. The genes are TRBV27 and TRBJ2-3; D uncertain. CDR3 length: 13 amino acids. Germline V gene sequence: CDR1 MNHEY, CDR2 SMNVEV (reference sequence). V lost 3 bases and J lost 6, with 10 bases in between. The DNA of the CDR3 is TGTGCCAGCAGTTTCAATTTCATGGATACGCAGTATTTT. Translating it yields CASSFNFMDTQYF.

This clonotype was observed at least ten times. The chain uses TRBV4-3 and TRBJ2-1; 9 nucleotides agree with TRBD2. CDR3 length: 16 residues. CDR1 is LGHNA and CDR2 is YSLEER in the germline V gene. Trimming removed 1 base from V and 7 bases from J; junction bases left unmatched: 8. In DNA form, the CDR3 reads TGCGCCAGCAGCCAAGCTTTCAGCGGGAGGAGGAATGAGCAGTTCTTC. This encodes CASSQAFSGRRNEQFF.

CDR3 in DNA: TGTGCCAGCAGCTTGGGGACAGAAGAGCAGTTCTTC. Its translation is CASSLGTEEQFF. The rearrangement links TRBV5-6 to TRBJ2-1; a possible D gene is TRBD1 (6 bases). This CDR3 region has 12 residues. Germline V gives CDR1 SGHDT, CDR2 YYEEEE. V was shortened by 0 bases and J by 10 bases, with 8 bases between the two germline ends.

Details on this clonotype: At one of its ends the junction is not consistent with the germline gene, which may arise from a read error. V gene TRBV12-3 or TRBV12-4 combines with J gene TRBJ2-7; 15 bases map to TRBD2. This CDR3 is 19 amino acids long. This CDR3 reads CTSSSSSGLAGGPTHEQYF. The CDR3 region has the DNA TGTACCAGCAGTTCCAGTTCTGGACTAGCGGGAGGGCCTACACACGAGCAGTACTTC.

This clonotype was seen many times. The J gene is TRBJ2-7, the V gene TRBV12-3 or TRBV12-4; TRBD1 aligns across 8 bases. The J segment lost 0 bases and the V segment lost 6 bases, leaving 4 bases of the junction unmatched. This CDR3 contains 14 residues. The CDR3 bases are TGTGCCAGCAGCCGGACAGGGAGCTCCTACGAGCAGTACTTC. Its translation: CASSRTGSSYEQYF.

This clonotype was observed a few times. V gene TRBV2 combines with J gene TRBJ2-7; 8 bases agree with TRBD1. The CDR3 runs to 14 residues. V trimming: 6 bases; J trimming: 2 bases; junction bases outside the gene matches: 6. CDR1 is SNHLY, CDR2 FYNNEI, per germline. CDR3 region: CASRKAGGPYEQYF. The CDR3 DNA is TGTGCCAGCAGGAAGGCAGGGGGCCCCTACGAGCAGTACTTC.